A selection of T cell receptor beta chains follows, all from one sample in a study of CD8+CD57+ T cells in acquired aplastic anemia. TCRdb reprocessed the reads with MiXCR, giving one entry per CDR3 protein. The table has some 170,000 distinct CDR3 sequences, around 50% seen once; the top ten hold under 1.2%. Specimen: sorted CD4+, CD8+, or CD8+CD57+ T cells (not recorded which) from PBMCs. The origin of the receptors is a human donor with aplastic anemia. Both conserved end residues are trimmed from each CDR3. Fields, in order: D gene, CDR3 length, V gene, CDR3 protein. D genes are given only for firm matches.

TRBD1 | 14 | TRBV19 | ASMSRTGVGTIEAF
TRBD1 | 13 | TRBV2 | ASSRTGGGGYGYT
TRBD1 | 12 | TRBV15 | ATSQPGQGYEQY
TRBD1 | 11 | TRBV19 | ASKGQGSTEAF
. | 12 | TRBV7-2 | ASSSGGSNSPLH
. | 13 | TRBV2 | ASSERQFRSYEQY
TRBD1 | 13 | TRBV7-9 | ASSLESGQGARIT
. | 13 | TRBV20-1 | SARERGRMNTEAF
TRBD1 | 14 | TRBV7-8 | ASSKRGTESNQPQH
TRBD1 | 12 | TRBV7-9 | ASSSTGGLYEQY
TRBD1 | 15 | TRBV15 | ATSAWAGTDPTGELF
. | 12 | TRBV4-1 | ASSQALGNTEAF
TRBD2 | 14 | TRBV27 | ASSFQAGTNTGELF
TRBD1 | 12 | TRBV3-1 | ASSRGQANYGYT
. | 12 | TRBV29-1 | SVGDNLRGETQY
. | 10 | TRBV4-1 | ASSQALETQY
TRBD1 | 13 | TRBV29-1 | SVDWSGQQNTEAF
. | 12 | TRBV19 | TSSILSEATEAF
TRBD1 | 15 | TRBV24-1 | ATSDSQTGVGSTEAF
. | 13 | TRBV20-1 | SARVSGEDVQPQH
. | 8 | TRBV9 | ATSGDTQY
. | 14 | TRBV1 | ASSQERLAAPYEQY
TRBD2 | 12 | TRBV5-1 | ASSLTGTSGAQY
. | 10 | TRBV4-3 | ASSLGPYEQF
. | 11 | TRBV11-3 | ASSLARDSPLH
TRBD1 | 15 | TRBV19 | ASSIGSGTGSYNEQF
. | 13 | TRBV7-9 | ASSPMDFRRETQY